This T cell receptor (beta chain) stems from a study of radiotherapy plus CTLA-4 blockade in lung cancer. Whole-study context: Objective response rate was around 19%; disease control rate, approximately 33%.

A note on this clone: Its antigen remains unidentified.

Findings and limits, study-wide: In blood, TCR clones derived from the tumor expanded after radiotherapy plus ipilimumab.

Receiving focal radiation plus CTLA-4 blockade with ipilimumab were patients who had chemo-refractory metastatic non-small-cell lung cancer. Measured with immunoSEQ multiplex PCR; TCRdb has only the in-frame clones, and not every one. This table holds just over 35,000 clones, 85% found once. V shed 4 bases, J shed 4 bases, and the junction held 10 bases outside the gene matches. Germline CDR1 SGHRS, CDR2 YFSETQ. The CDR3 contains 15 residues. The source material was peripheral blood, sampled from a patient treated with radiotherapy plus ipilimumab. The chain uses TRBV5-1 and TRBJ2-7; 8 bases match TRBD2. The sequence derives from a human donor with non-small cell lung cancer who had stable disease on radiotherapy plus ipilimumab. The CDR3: CASSLKRERLYEQYF. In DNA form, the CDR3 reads TGCGCCAGCAGCCTAAAGCGGGAGAGATTATACGAGCAGTACTTC.